These 30 T cell receptor beta chains were all obtained from the same sample, sequenced in a study of lymphopenia after photon versus proton radiotherapy. Sequencing was performed with immunoSEQ multiplex PCR; in TCRdb, only in-frame clones are kept and a portion is missing. Of about 23,000 clones in the sample, over 90% were seen once. The material was peripheral blood, obtained from a patient treated with proton-based radiotherapy. The receptors come from a woman in her 70s with pancreatic cancer. Some clones in this sample may be carry-over from other donors' samples.

CDR3 DNA sequence: TGTGCCAGCAGCCCCATGCGGGAGGGTTTTAACAATGAGCAGTTCTTC. Encoded protein: CASSPMREGFNNEQFF. V gene TRBV28 combines with J gene TRBJ2-1; 9 bases line up with TRBD2. V dropped 6 bases and J dropped 5; count of bases not matched to a gene: 11. Germline V lookup: CDR1 MDHEN, CDR2 SYDVKM. The CDR3 is made up of 16 amino acids.

The chain recombines TRBV21-1 with TRBJ1-6; TRBD1 is the table's D call and was not checked against the DNA. TRBV21-1 is a documented pseudogene. The CDR3 covers 15 residues. The CDR3 DNA follows: TGTGCCAGCAGCTTCCGGACACCAACGGCACCACCCCTCCACTTT. This encodes CASSFRTPTAPPLHF.

V and J are TRBV28 and TRBJ1-4; the D gene is possibly TRBD1 (5 bases). Trimming stripped 2 bases from V and 7 bases from J, with 11 bases between. The CDR3 is made up of 14 amino acids. The germline gives CDR1 MDHEN, CDR2 SYDVKM. The CDR3 coding sequence is TGTGCCAGCAGTTTAGAGGGGCCGAGTGAAAAACTGTTTTTT. Protein: CASSLEGPSEKLFF.

The chain links TRBV6-5 to TRBJ2-5, with 9 bases lining up with TRBD2. Trimming cost V 6 bases and J 3 bases; bases outside gene matches: 8. The CDR3 is 15 amino acids. The germline V gene encodes CDR1 MNHEY and CDR2 SVGAGI. The CDR3 DNA sequence: TGTGCCAGCAGAGTTGTAGCGGGAGTAGAAGAGACCCAGTACTTC. Residues: CASRVVAGVEETQYF.

Concerning this clone itself: An end of the junction differs from the germline gene, which may be a read error. The chain has TRBV30 and TRBJ2-1; D gene uncertain. The germline gives CDR1 GTSNPN, CDR2 SVGIG (reference sequence). The CDR3 totals 13 residues. CDR3 sequence (DNA): TGTGCCTGGAGCAGTCAATTAGGAACAAGTAGGGTCTTC. Translation gives CAWSSQLGTSRVF.

The genes are TRBV2 and TRBJ2-5; D possibly corresponds to TRBD2 (6 bases). CDR1 SNHLY and CDR2 FYNNEI come from the germline V gene. V was pared by 6 bases and J by 5 bases, with 25 bases between. This CDR3 has 17 residues. CDR3 DNA sequence: TGTGCCAGCAGCCCACCCCGGGGGAGCCCCTCTTGGGAGACCCAGTACTTC. Translated, it gives CASSPPRGSPSWETQYF.

This clone was seen only a few times. The genes are TRBV28 and TRBJ1-4; 9 bases match TRBD1. The junction had 10 bases not matched to a gene; V was cut back by 6 bases and J by 8 bases. CDR1 and CDR2 (germline): MDHEN, SYDVKM. The CDR3 has 15 residues. Here the CDR3 DNA reads TGTGCCAGCAGGTTGGGGACAGGGTTTAAAGAAAAACTGTTTTTT. It translates to CASRLGTGFKEKLFF.

This chain links TRBV6-5 with TRBJ2-1; tentatively, D is TRBD1 or TRBD2 (5 bases each). This CDR3 region has 14 residues. Per the germline V gene, CDR1 is MNHEY and CDR2 is SVGAGI. V shed 2 bases and J shed 9 bases, with 14 bases lying between them. The CDR3 region has the DNA TGTGCCAGCAGTTACGGTAATAGGGACGCTGAGCAGTTCTTC. Amino acids: CASSYGNRDAEQFF.

The rearrangement joins TRBV19 to TRBJ2-7, with D unclear. Looked up from germline, CDR1 is LNHDA and CDR2 is SQIVND (reference sequence). The CDR3 is made up of 12 amino acids. The V end was cut by 4 bases, the J end by 3 bases, with 7 bases between. CDR3 sequence (DNA): TGTGCCAGTAGTAAGGATGTCTACGAGCAGTACTTC. This codes for CASSKDVYEQYF.

The V gene is TRBV5-4, the J gene TRBJ2-2, with unresolved D. This CDR3 is built from 14 residues. In germline, CDR1 is SGHNT, CDR2 YYREEE (reference sequence). Between the trimmed V and J ends, which lost 1 base and 2 bases, there was a span of 6 bases. The CDR3 DNA follows: TGTGCCAGCAGCTTGAGACTCAACACCGGGGAGCTGTTTTTT. Its protein is CASSLRLNTGELFF.

The genes are TRBV7-2 and TRBJ2-1; TRBD2 matches at 10 bases. The V gene end was trimmed by 0 bases and the J gene end by 10 bases; junction bases not matched to a gene: 6. Germline values: CDR1 SGHTA, CDR2 FQGNSA. The CDR3 has 15 amino acids. For the CDR3, the DNA is TGTGCCAGCAGCTTAGCGTTAGCGGGAGGCAGGGAGCAGTTCTTC. Encoded protein: CASSLALAGGREQFF.

This chain connects TRBV2 to TRBJ1-4, with TRBD1 matching 11 bases. The CDR3 runs to 15 residues. J gave up 5 bases and V 6 bases, and 5 bases lay outside the gene matches. CDR1 and CDR2 from the germline V gene are SNHLY and FYNNEI. This chain's CDR3 is CASSPGTGGNEKLFF. CDR3 bases: TGTGCCAGCAGCCCCGGGACAGGGGGGAATGAAAAACTGTTTTTT.

V is TRBV7-8 and J is TRBJ2-7, with TRBD2 matching 13 bases. Germline V gives CDR1 SGHVS, CDR2 FQNEAQ. V gave up 5 bases and J gave up 7 bases; unmatched junction bases: 8. The CDR3 loop spans 15 amino acids. Here the CDR3 reads CASSPTSGRAWEQYF. In DNA, the CDR3 is TGTGCCAGCAGCCCAACTAGCGGGAGGGCGTGGGAGCAGTACTTC. Together with reference TRBV7-8 and TRBJ2-7, the CDR3 gives the full variable domain: GAGVSQSPRYKVAKRGQDVALRCDPISGHVSLFWYQQALGQGPEFLTYFQNEAQLDKSGLPSDRFFAERPEGSVSTLKIQRTQQEDSAVYLCASSPTSGRAWEQYFGPGTRLTVT.

The chain joins TRBV30 to TRBJ2-7, with TRBD2 matching 7 bases. Germline trimming cut 1 base from V and 2 bases from J; bases unmatched to any gene: 5. The CDR3 contains 14 residues. Per germline, CDR1 GTSNPN and CDR2 SVGIG (reference sequence). The CDR3 loop is CAWSGGRVAYEQYF. CDR3 sequence (DNA): TGTGCCTGGAGTGGGGGGAGGGTAGCCTACGAGCAGTACTTC.

The CDR3 DNA reads TGTGCCAGCAGTGAAAAGGGACAGGGGGCAGATACGCAGTATTTT. Translation: CASSEKGQGADTQYF. The V gene is TRBV6-4, the J gene TRBJ2-3; 11 bases are shared with TRBD1. Trimming cost V 3 bases and J 4 bases; bases outside gene matches: 3. The CDR3 totals 15 residues. Germline-derived CDR1 and CDR2 are MRHNA and SNTAGT.

The J gene is TRBJ2-1, the V gene TRBV5-4; 14 bases align to TRBD2. The V gene's germline CDR1 is SGHNT and CDR2 YYREEE (reference sequence). CDR3 length: 17 residues. V gave up 5 bases and J gave up 4 bases; unmatched junction bases: 8. As DNA, the CDR3 is TGTGCCAGCAGATCCGGGACTAGCGGGAGTTTTTACAATGAGCAGTTCTTC. As protein: CASRSGTSGSFYNEQFF.

The chain combines TRBV10-2 with TRBJ2-7; D not resolved. The CDR3 contains 12 residues. CDR1 is WSHSY, CDR2 SAAADI, per germline. V lost 7 bases and J 2 bases, leaving 9 bases between the germline ends. CDR3 sequence (DNA): TGCGCCAGCATGGGCTACCCCTACGAGCAGTACTTC. Protein: CASMGYPYEQYF.

The chain couples TRBV30 to TRBJ1-6; no reliable D call. The CDR3 loop spans 14 amino acids. The germline CDR1 and CDR2 sequences are GTSNPN and SVGIG (reference sequence). Trimming pared 1 base from V and 2 bases from J, leaving 6 bases between. The DNA for the CDR3 is TGTGCCTGGAGTGACGGGGCCTATAATTCACCCCTCCACTTT. Amino acid sequence: CAWSDGAYNSPLHF.

This clone showed up just a few times. V and J are TRBV5-6 and TRBJ2-7, with 14 bases that match TRBD2. The germline CDR1 and CDR2 sequences are SGHDT and YYEEEE. The CDR3 covers 17 residues. The V gene end was trimmed by 4 bases and the J gene end by 1 base; junction bases not matched to a gene: 7. Here the CDR3 DNA reads TGTGCCAGCAGCCGTGGGACTAGCGGGAGTCTATCCTACGAGCAGTACTTC. Protein sequence: CASSRGTSGSLSYEQYF.

The J gene is TRBJ2-5, the V gene TRBV5-1; 7 bases agree with TRBD2. Germline CDR1 and CDR2: SGHRS and YFSETQ. The ends lost 4 bases at V and 14 bases at J; junction bases unmatched: 14. This CDR3 contains 13 residues. The CDR3 is CASSKGLTSGEYF. The CDR3 DNA is TGCGCCAGCAGCAAGGGACTAACCTCCGGGGAATACTTC.

V usage is TRBV28 and J usage is TRBJ1-1; D remains unclear. Trimming cost V 6 bases and J 3 bases, with 17 bases left between them. Germline lookup yields CDR1 MDHEN and CDR2 SYDVKM. The CDR3 contains 15 residues. The CDR3: CASSSLGFTDTEAFF. CDR3 DNA sequence: TGTGCCAGCAGCTCCCTAGGGTTTACGGACACTGAAGCTTTCTTT.

This rearrangement joins TRBV7-2 to TRBJ1-2; no reliable D call. Germline V gene data show CDR1 as SGHTA and CDR2 as FQGNSA. The V and J ends lost 1 base and 5 bases respectively, with 8 bases between them. The CDR3 is 13 amino acids. Here the CDR3 reads CASSLGTLYGYTF. The CDR3 coding sequence is TGTGCCAGCAGCTTAGGGACCCTGTATGGCTACACCTTC.

V and J are TRBV5-1 and TRBJ2-5, with 9 positions matching TRBD2. The V segment lost 7 bases and the J segment 2 bases; nucleotides outside the gene matches: 6. Germline-derived CDR1 and CDR2 are SGHRS and YFSETQ. The CDR3 is 14 residues long. The chain's CDR3 is CASGLAGSQETQYF. The DNA of the CDR3 is TGCGCCAGCGGCCTAGCGGGGTCACAAGAGACCCAGTACTTC.

CDR3 DNA sequence: TGCGCCAGCAGCTTGGATCCCGGACTAGCCTACGAGCAGTACTTC. Protein: CASSLDPGLAYEQYF. The genes are TRBV5-1 and TRBJ2-7, with 7 nucleotides matching TRBD2. The germline gives CDR1 SGHRS, CDR2 YFSETQ. Germline trimming cut 0 bases from V and 2 bases from J; bases unmatched to any gene: 5. This CDR3 is 15 amino acids long.

The chain joins TRBV6-5 to TRBJ2-5, with unresolved D. CDR1 MNHEY and CDR2 SVGAGI come from the germline V gene. The CDR3 covers 13 residues. The V end was cut by 2 bases, the J end by 1 base, with 5 bases between. CDR3 coding DNA: TGTGCCAGCAGTTACAGATCCCAAGAGACCCAGTACTTC. Amino acid sequence: CASSYRSQETQYF.

The chain links TRBV7-2 to TRBJ1-3; weak D call: TRBD1 (5 bases). Germline V gives CDR1 SGHTA, CDR2 FQGNSA. This CDR3 has 15 residues. Trimming cost V 5 bases and J 0 bases, with 11 bases left between them. The CDR3 here is CASSAGEDSGNTIYF. The CDR3 DNA is TGTGCCAGCAGCGCGGGGGAAGACTCTGGAAACACCATATATTTT. Variable domain in full (rest from reference TRBV7-2 and TRBJ1-3): GAGVSQSPSNKVTEKGKDVELRCDPISGHTALYWYRQSLGQGLEFLIYFQGNSAPDKSGLPSDRFSAERTGGSVSTLTIQRTQQEDSAVYLCASSAGEDSGNTIYFGEGSWLTVV.

This chain connects TRBV2 to TRBJ2-7; no reliable D call. This CDR3 has 14 residues. Between the trimmed V and J ends, which lost 5 bases and 2 bases, there was a span of 13 bases. From germline, CDR1 is SNHLY and CDR2 FYNNEI. For the CDR3, the DNA is TGTGCCAGCAGTCGCTCCAGCGTAACCTACGAGCAGTACTTC. Protein product: CASSRSSVTYEQYF.

This clone showed up just once. The genes are TRBV19 and TRBJ2-5, with 8 bases lining up with TRBD2. The CDR3 length is 14 residues. Germline values: CDR1 LNHDA, CDR2 SQIVND (reference sequence). J gave up 4 bases and V 6 bases, and 7 bases lay outside the gene matches. The CDR3 DNA reads TGTGCCAGTAGAGAGGGACTAGATAGAGAGACCCAGTACTTC. Protein sequence: CASREGLDRETQYF.

This chain links TRBV28 with TRBJ2-3; 7 positions match TRBD1. With V trimmed by 2 bases and J by 4 bases, 3 bases remained unmatched. Germline values: CDR1 MDHEN, CDR2 SYDVKM. This CDR3 contains 14 residues. The CDR3 DNA sequence: TGTGCCAGCAGTTTAACCGGACAGGCAGATACGCAGTATTTT. Translation gives CASSLTGQADTQYF. Full variable domain (missing parts from reference TRBV28 and TRBJ2-3): DVKVTQSSRYLVKRTGEKVFLECVQDMDHENMFWYRQDPGLGLRLIYFSYDVKMKEKGDIPEGYSVSREKKERFSLILESASTNQTSMYLCASSLTGQADTQYFGPGTRLTVL.

V usage is TRBV25-1 and J usage is TRBJ1-6; tentatively, D is TRBD1 (6 bases). The CDR3 consists of 15 residues. V lost 2 bases, J lost 7 bases, and 12 bases lay in between. Germline assignment: CDR1 MGHDK and CDR2 SYGVNS. For the CDR3, the DNA is TGTGCCAGCAGTGAAGGAAGGGGGGGCAATTCACCCCTCCACTTT. It is translated as CASSEGRGGNSPLHF.